This TCR beta chain was found in a study of blood T cell repertoires in COVID-19. This CDR3 is built from 15 residues. The V end was cut by 3 bases, the J end by 0 bases, with 9 bases between. Per the germline V gene, CDR1 is SNHLY and CDR2 is FYNNEI. Data came from immunoSEQ multiplex PCR; TCRdb stores just in-frame clones and leaves some out. The table shows under 350,000 clones, with approximately 88% occurring only once. The V call is TRBV2, the J call TRBJ1-5; D is uncertain. The TCR originated in a man aged 45 to 65 with acute or convalescent COVID-19. The sample was peripheral blood. DNA for the CDR3: TGTGCCAGCAGTGAGGCACCGTATAGCAATCAGCCCCAGCATTTT. Encoded protein: CASSEAPYSNQPQHF.